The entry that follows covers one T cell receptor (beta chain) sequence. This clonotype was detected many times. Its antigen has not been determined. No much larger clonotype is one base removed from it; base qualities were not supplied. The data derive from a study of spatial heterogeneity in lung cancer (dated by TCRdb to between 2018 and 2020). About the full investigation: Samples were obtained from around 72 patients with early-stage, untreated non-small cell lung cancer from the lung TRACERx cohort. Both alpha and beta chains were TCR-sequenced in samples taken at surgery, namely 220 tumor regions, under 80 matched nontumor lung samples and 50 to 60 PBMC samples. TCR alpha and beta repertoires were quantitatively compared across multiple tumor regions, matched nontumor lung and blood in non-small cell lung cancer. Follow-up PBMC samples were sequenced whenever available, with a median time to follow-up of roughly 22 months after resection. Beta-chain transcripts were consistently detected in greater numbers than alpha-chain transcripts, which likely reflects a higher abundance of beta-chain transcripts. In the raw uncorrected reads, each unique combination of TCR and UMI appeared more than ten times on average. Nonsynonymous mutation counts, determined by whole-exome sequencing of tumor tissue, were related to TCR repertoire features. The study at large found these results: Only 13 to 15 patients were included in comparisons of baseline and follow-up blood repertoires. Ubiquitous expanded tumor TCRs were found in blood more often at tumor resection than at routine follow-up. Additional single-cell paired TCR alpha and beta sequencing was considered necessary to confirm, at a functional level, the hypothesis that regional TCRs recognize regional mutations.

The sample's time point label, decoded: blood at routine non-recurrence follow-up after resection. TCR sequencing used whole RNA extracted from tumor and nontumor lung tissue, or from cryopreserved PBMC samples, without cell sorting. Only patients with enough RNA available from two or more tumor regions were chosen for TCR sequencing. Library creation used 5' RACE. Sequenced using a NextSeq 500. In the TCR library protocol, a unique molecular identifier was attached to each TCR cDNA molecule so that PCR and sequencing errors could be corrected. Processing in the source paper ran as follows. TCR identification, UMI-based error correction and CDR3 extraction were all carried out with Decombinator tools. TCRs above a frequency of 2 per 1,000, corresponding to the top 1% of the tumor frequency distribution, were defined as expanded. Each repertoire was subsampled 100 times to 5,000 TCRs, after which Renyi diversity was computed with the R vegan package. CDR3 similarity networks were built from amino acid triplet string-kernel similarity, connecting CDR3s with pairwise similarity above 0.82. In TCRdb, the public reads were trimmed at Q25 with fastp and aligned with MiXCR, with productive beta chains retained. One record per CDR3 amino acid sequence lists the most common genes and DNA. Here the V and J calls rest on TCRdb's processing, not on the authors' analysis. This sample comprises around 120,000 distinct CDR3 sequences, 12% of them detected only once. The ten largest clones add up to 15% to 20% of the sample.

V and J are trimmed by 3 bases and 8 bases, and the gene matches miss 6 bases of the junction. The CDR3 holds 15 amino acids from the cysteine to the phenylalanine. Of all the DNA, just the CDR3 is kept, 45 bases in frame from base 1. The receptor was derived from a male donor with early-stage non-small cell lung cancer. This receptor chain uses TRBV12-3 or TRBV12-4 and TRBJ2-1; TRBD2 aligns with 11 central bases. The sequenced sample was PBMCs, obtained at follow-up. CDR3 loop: CASSFTGTSGHEQFF. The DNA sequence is TGTGCCAGCAGTTTCACCGGGACTAGCGGCCATGAGCAGTTCTTC.